This entry concerns a single T cell receptor beta chain. Sequencing was performed with immunoSEQ multiplex PCR; in TCRdb, only in-frame clones are kept and a portion is missing. The sample has 56,000 or so clones; around 90% are singletons. Germline CDR1 reads KGHSH; CDR2 reads LQKENI. The ends lost 1 base at V and 3 bases at J; junction bases unmatched: 9. The CDR3 has 18 residues. The data belong to a study of T cell responses to AZD1222 COVID-19 vaccine. The sequenced sample was peripheral blood, obtained on day 0 of AZD1222 vaccination. The chain carries TRBV18 and TRBJ2-1; 10 nucleotides match TRBD2. The receptor comes from an adult in good health. The CDR3 reads CASSPLGLAGGGYNEQFF. CDR3 sequence (DNA): TGTGCCAGCTCACCACTTGGGTTAGCGGGAGGTGGCTACAATGAGCAGTTCTTC.